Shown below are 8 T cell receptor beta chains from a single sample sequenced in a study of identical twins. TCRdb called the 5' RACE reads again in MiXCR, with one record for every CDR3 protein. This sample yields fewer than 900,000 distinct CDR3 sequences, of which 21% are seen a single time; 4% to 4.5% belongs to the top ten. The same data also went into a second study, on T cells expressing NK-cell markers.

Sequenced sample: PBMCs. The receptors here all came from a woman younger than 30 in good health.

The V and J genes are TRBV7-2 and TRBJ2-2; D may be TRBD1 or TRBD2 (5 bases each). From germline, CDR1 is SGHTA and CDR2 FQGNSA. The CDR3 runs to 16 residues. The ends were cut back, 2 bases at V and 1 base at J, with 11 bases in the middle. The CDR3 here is CASSLSGTKNTGELFF. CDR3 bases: TGTGCCAGCAGCTTATCAGGGACCAAGAACACCGGGGAGCTGTTTTTT.

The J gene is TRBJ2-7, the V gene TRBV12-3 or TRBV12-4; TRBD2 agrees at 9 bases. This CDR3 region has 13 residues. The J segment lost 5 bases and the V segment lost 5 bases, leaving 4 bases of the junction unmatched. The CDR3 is CASSHSGRNEQYF. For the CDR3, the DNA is TGTGCCAGCAGTCATAGCGGGAGAAACGAGCAGTACTTC.

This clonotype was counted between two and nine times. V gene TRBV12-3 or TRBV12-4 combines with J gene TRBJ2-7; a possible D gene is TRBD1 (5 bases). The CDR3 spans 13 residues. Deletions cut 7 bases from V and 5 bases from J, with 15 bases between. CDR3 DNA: TGTGCCAGCACGACCCAGGGTGACCACGAGCAGTACTTC. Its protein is CASTTQGDHEQYF.

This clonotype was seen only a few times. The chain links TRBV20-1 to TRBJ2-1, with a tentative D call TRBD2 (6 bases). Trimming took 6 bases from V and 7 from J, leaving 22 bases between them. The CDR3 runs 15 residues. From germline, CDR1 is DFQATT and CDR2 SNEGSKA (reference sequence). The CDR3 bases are TGCAGTGCCCCCCCCCACGGGAGAAACCGTAATGAGCAGTTCTTC. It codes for CSAPPHGRNRNEQFF.

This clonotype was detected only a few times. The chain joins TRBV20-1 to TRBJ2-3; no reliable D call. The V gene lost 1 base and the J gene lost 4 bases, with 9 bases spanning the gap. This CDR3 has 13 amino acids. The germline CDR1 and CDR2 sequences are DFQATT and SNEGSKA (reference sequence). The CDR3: CSARGYPADTQYF. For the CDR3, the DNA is TGCAGTGCTAGAGGCTACCCGGCAGATACGCAGTATTTT.

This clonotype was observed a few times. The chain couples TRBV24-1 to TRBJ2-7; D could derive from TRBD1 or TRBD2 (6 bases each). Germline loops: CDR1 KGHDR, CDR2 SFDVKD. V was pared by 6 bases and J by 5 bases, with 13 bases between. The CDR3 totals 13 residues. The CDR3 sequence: CATSRSGEDEQYF. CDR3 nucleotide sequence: TGTGCCACCAGTCGCTCAGGGGAGGACGAGCAGTACTTC.

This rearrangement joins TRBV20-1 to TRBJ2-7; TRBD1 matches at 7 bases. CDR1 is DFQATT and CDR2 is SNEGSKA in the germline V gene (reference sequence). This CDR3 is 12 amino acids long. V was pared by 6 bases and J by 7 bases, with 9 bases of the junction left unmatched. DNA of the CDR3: TGCAGTGCCCGCGGTCAGGGGGTTGAGCAGTACTTC. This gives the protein CSARGQGVEQYF.

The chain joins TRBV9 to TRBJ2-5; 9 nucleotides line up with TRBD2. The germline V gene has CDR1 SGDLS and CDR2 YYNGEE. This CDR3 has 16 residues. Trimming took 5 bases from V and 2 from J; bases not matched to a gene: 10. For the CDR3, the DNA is TGTGCCAGCAGTTTCGGAGGGACTAGCACGCAAGAGACCCAGTACTTC. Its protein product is CASSFGGTSTQETQYF.